The TCR beta chain under discussion was sequenced for a study of blood T cell repertoires in COVID-19 (dated by TCRdb to 2020 to 2021). With respect to the entire study: The collaborator samples originated in the United States, Italy and Spain and spanned the acute and convalescent phases of COVID-19. The prospective study material was composed of cDNA or gDNA derived from T cells, B-cell-depleted T cells, or PBMCs. The dataset comprised deeply sampled blood TCRbeta repertoires from subjects exposed to, actively infected with, or recovered from COVID-19. The repertoires were released in a freely available public database meant as a resource for research on the immune response to SARS-CoV-2. The samples were drawn from the first 160 participants of the ongoing ImmuneRACE study and from 950 to 1,500 subjects provided by 6 global collaborators. Nearly every sample came with metadata listing a de-identified subject ID, COVID-19 status, age in years and sex. Where HLA class I and class II types were available, the types were taken from metadata supplied by the sample provider, not from assay-based typing.

A note on this clone: Its recognized antigen is unknown. The sample holds no much larger clone one base away, and base qualities are not on file.

TCRbeta CDR3 regions were amplified from genomic DNA by means of the immunoSEQ Assay, a bias-controlled multiplex PCR. In the authors' own workflow: The number of nucleated cells in each sample was estimated from the amplification of reference gene primers within the assay. Sequence reads were collapsed and filtered to measure the absolute abundance of every unique TCRbeta CDR3 rearrangement. For each sample, productive Simpson clonality was calculated by taking the square root of Simpson's diversity index across productive rearrangements. TCRdb took over this immuneACCESS table, retaining in-frame rearrangements with V and J assigned. Such tables are incomplete; in checked studies, under half of the missing clones stem from an unresolved V gene, and the remainder is unexplained. V, J and clone size derive from that table, while D and trimming were established from the DNA sequence. The sample records a few hundred thousand clones, roughly 90% of which are singletons. 3% of the sample is in the top ten clones.

Participants in the prospective study were enrolled through a virtual design, were aged roughly 18 to 90 years, and lived in 24 United States geographic areas. In the prospective study, cohorts were assigned on the basis of participant-reported clinical history obtained from a screening survey and a study questionnaire. For ImmuneRACE Cohort 3, a participant was defined as recovered based on two consecutive negative NP/OP PCR tests, clearance by a healthcare professional, or resolution of symptoms. In the prospective study, whole blood, serum and a nasopharyngeal or oropharyngeal swab were collected from each participant by mobile phlebotomists. Participants in the prospective study had the option to provide additional blood draws and questionnaires over a 2-month period. Before DNA extraction, blood samples from the prospective study were shipped at room temperature or frozen. Overall study outcomes, separate from this receptor: The quantity of clinical and demographic metadata differed by source and by participant and was supplied without curation.

The receptor's source is a woman in her thirties who had recovered from COVID-19. Specimen: PBMCs or T cells enriched from blood (not recorded which).

The DNA sequence is as follows: TGTGCCAGCAGCAAGCTCCCGGGACAGGGAGATAGCAATCAGCCCCAGCATTTT. Protein translation: CASSKLPGQGDSNQPQHF. The chain couples TRBV21-1 to TRBJ1-5; the D call of TRBD1 is as the table states it, not checked on the DNA. TRBV21-1 is a pseudogene. Spanning cysteine to phenylalanine, the CDR3 consists of 18 amino acids. The entry retains the CDR3 DNA only, 54 bases that are in frame from base 1.